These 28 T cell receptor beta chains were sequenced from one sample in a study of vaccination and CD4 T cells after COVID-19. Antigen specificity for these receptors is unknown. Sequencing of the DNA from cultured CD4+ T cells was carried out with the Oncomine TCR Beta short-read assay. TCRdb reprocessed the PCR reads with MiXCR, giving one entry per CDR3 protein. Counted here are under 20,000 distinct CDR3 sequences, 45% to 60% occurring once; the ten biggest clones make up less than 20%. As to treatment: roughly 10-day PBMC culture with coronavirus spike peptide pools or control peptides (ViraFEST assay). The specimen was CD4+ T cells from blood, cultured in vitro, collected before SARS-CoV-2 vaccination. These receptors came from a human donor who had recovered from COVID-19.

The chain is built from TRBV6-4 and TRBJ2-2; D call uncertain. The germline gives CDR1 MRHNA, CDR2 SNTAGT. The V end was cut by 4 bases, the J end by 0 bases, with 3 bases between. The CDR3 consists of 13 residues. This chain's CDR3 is CASSAANTGELFF. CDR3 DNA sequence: TGTGCCAGCAGTGCCGCGAACACCGGGGAGCTGTTTTTT.

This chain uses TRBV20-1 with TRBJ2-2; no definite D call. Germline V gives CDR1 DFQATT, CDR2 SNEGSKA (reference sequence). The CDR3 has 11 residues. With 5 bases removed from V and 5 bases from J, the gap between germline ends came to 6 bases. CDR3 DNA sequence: TGCAGTGCTCCGTCGACCGGGGAGCTGTTTTTT. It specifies CSAPSTGELFF.

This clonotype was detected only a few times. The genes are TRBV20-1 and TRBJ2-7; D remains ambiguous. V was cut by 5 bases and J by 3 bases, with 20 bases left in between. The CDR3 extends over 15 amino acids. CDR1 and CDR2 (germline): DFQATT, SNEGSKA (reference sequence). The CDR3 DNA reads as TGCAGTGCTGCAGCTCCACTGGGAACCGACTACGAGCAGTACTTC. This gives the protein CSAAAPLGTDYEQYF.

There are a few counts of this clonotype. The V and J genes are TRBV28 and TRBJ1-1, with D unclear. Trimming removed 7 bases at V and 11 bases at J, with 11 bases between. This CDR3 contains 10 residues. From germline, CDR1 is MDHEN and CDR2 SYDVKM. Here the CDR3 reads CASNSPGAFF. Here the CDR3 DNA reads TGTGCCAGCAATTCCCCGGGTGCTTTCTTT.

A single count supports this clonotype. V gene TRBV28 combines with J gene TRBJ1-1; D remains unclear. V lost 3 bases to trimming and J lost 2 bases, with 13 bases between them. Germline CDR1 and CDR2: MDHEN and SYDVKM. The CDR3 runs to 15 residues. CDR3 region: CASSFSWAGNTEAFF. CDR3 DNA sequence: TGTGCCAGCAGTTTTTCGTGGGCGGGAAACACTGAAGCTTTCTTT.

The CDR3 DNA is TGTGCCAGCAGCTTAGCCACAGATACGCAGTATTTT. This translates into CASSLATDTQYF. The chain links TRBV7-6 to TRBJ2-3; D remains unclear. There are 12 residues in the CDR3. V was shortened by 0 bases and J by 2 bases, with 0 bases between the two germline ends. Germline assignment: CDR1 SGHVS and CDR2 FNYEAQ.

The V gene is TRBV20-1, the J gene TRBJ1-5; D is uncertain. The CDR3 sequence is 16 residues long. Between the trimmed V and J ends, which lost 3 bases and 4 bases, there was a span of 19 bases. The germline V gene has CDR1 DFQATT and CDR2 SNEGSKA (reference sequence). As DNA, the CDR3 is TGCAGTGCTAGTTCTGCCATGCTGTCCTCGAATCAGCCCCAGCATTTT. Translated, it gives CSASSAMLSSNQPQHF.

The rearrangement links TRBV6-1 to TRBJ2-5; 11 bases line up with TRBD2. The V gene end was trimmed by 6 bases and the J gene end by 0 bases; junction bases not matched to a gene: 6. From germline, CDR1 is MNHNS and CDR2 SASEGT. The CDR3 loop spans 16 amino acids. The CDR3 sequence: CASRRLAGSYQETQYF. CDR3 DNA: TGTGCCAGCAGACGACTAGCGGGATCGTACCAAGAGACCCAGTACTTC.

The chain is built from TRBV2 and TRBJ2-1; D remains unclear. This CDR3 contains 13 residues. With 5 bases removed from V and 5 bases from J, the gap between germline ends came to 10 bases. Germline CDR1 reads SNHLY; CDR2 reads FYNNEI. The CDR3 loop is CASSKGNNNEQFF. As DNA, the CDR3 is TGTGCCAGCAGTAAAGGAAACAACAATGAGCAGTTCTTC.

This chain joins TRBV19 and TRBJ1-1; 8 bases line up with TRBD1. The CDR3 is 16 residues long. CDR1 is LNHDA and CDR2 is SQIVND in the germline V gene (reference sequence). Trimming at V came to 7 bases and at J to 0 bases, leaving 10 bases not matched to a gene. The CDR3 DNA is TGTGCCAGTAATAGGCAGACAGGGGCCATGAACACTGAAGCTTTCTTT. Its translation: CASNRQTGAMNTEAFF.

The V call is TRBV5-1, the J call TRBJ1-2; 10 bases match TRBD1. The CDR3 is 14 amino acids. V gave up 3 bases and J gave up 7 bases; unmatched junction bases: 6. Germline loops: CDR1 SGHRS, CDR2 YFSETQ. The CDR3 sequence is CASSSRQGAIGYTF. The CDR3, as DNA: TGCGCCAGCAGCTCCCGACAGGGGGCGATTGGCTACACCTTC.

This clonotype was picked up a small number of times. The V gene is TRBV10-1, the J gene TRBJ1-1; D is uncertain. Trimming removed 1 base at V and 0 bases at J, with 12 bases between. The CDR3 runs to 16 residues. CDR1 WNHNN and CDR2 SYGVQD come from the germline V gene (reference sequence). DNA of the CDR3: TGCGCCAGCAGTGAGTTTCCTTTTTGCCTGAACACTGAAGCTTTCTTT. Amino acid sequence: CASSEFPFCLNTEAFF.

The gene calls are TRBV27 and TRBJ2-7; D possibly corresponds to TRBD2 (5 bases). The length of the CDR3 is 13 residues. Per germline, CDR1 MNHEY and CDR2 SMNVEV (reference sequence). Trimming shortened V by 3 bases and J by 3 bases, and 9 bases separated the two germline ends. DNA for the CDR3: TGTGCCAGCAGTTTGAGGGCCTACTACGAGCAGTACTTC. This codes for CASSLRAYYEQYF.

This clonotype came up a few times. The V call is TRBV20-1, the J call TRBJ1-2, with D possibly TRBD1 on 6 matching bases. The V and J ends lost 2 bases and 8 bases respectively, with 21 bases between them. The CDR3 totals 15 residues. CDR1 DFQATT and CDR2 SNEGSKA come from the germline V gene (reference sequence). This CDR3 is CSARWSGGRFLGYTF. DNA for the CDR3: TGCAGTGCTAGATGGTCCGGGGGGCGGTTTTTAGGCTACACCTTC.

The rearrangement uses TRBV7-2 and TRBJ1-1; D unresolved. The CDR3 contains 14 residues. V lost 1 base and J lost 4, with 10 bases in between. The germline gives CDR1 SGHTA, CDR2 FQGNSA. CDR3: CASSLGWAPTEAFF. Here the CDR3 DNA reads TGTGCCAGCAGCTTAGGATGGGCCCCCACTGAAGCTTTCTTT.

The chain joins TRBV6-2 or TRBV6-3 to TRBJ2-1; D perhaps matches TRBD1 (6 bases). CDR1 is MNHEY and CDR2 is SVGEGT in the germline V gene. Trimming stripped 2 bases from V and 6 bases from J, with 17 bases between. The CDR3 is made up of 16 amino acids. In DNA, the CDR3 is TGTGCCAGCAGTTACGGTGGGACACCCGGATCCAATGAGCAGTTCTTC. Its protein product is CASSYGGTPGSNEQFF.

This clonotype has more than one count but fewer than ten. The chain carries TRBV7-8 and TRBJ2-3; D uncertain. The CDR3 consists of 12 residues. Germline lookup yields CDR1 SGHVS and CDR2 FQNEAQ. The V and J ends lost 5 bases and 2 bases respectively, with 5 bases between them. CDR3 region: CASSRNTDTQYF. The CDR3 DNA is TGTGCCAGCAGCCGGAACACAGATACGCAGTATTTT.

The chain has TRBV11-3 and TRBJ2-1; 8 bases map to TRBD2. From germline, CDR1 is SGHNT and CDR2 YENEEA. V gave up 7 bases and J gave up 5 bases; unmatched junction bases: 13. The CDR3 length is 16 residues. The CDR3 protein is CASNSGGTRNNNEQFF. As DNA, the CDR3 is TGTGCCAGCAACTCGGGGGGGACTAGGAATAACAATGAGCAGTTCTTC. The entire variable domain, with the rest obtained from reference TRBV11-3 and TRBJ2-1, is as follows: EAGVVQSPRYKIIEKKQPVAFWCNPISGHNTLYWYLQNLGQGPELLIRYENEEAVDDSQLPKDRFSAERLKGVDSTLKIQPAELGDSAVYLCASNSGGTRNNNEQFFGPGTRLTVL.

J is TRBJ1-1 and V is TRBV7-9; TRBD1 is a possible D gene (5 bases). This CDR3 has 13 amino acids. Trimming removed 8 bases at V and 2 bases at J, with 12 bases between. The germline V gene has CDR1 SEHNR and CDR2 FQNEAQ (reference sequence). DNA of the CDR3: TGTGCCAGCGTCGGGCAGGGAAACACTGAAGCTTTCTTT. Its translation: CASVGQGNTEAFF. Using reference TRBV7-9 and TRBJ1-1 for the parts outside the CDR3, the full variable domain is DTGVSQNPRHKITKRGQNVTFRCDPISEHNRLYWYRQTLGQGPEFLTYFQNEAQLEKSRLLSDRFSAERPKGSFSTLEIQRTEQGDSAMYLCASVGQGNTEAFFGQGTRLTVV.

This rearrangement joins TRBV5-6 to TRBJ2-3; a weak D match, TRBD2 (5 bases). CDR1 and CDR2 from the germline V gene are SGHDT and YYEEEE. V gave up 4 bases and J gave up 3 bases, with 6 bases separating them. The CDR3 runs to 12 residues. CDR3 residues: CASSPGTDTQYF. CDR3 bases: TGTGCCAGCAGCCCGGGAACAGATACGCAGTATTTT.

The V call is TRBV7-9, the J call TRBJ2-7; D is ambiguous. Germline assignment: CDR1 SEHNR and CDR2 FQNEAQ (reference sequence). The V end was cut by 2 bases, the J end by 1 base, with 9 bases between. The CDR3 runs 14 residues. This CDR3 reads CASSLNIGSYEQYF. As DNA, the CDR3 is TGTGCCAGCAGCTTAAATATTGGTTCCTACGAGCAGTACTTC.

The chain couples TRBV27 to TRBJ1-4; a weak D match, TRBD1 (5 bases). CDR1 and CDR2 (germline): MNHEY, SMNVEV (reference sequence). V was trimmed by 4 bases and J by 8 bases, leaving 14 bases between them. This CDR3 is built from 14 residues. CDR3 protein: CASSSIRDPEKLFF. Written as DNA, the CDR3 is TGTGCCAGCAGTTCCATCAGGGACCCCGAAAAACTGTTTTTT.

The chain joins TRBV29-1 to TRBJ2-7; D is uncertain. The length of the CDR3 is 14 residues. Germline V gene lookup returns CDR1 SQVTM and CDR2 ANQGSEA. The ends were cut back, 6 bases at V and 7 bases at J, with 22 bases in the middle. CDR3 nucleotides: TGCAGCGTCGAGAACCCTAAACTACCACGGGAGCAGTACTTC. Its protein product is CSVENPKLPREQYF.

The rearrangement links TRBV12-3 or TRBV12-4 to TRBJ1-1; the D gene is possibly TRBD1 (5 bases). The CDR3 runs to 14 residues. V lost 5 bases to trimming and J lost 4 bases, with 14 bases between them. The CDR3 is CASSAQGGSTEAFF. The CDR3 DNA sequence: TGTGCCAGCAGTGCTCAGGGTGGAAGCACTGAAGCTTTCTTT.

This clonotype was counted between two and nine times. The CDR3 DNA is TGCAGTGCTAGATCAGGGAACACTGAAGCTTTCTTT. Encoded protein: CSARSGNTEAFF. This chain connects TRBV20-1 to TRBJ1-1, with D unclear. The CDR3 has 12 residues. Trimming stripped 2 bases from V and 1 base from J, with 5 bases between. Germline V gene sequence: CDR1 DFQATT, CDR2 SNEGSKA (reference sequence).

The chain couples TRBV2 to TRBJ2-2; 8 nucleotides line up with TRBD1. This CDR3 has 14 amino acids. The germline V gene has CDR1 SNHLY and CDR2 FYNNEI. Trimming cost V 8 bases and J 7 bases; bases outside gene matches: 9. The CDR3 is CASHWQGAGGELFF. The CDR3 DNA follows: TGTGCCAGCCATTGGCAGGGGGCTGGCGGGGAGCTGTTTTTT.

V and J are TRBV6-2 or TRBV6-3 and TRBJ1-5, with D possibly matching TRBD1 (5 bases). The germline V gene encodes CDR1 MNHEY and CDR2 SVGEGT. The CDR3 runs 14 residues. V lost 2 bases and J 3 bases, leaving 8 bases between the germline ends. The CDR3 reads CASSYRQLNQPQHF. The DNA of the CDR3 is TGTGCCAGCAGTTACAGACAGCTCAATCAGCCCCAGCATTTT.

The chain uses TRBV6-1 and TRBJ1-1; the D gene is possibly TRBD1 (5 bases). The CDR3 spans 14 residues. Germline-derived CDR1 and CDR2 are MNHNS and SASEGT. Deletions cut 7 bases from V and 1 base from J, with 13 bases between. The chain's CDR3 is CASNRDGTNTEAFF. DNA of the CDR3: TGTGCCAGCAACCGGGACGGGACGAACACTGAAGCTTTCTTT.